This TCR beta chain is drawn from a study of control samples from healthy donors and cancer patients. In germline, CDR1 is LGHDT, CDR2 YNNKEL (reference sequence). V gave up 6 bases and J gave up 1 base, with 19 bases separating them. The CDR3 spans 17 residues. Measured with immunoSEQ multiplex PCR; TCRdb has only the in-frame clones, and not every one. The data show over 120,000 clones, with roughly 94% seen just once and 14% held by the top ten. The origin of this receptor is a man in his 60s with colorectal cancer. Material for sequencing was PBMCs. The chain uses TRBV3-1 (or the pseudogene TRBV3-2) and TRBJ2-1, with D possibly TRBD1 on 6 matching bases. CDR3: CASSSGTPVGSYNEQFF. In nucleotides, the CDR3 is TGTGCCAGCAGTTCCGGGACACCAGTTGGGTCCTACAATGAGCAGTTCTTC.